These 2 T cell receptor beta chains were all obtained from the same sample, sequenced in a study of blood T cell repertoires in COVID-19. This table comes from immunoSEQ multiplex PCR, and its TCRdb copy is limited to in-frame clones, with some not included. The sample yields 90,000 to 110,000 clones, about 80% seen once. Sequencing was done on a sample of peripheral blood. These receptor sequences come from a woman in her 70s with acute or convalescent COVID-19.

The chain joins TRBV9 to TRBJ2-2, with TRBD2 as a possible D gene (7 bases). This CDR3 is built from 16 residues. V lost 9 bases and J lost 6, with 24 bases in between. The germline V gene has CDR1 SGDLS and CDR2 YYNGEE. The CDR3 loop is CATHPIGGAMAGELFF. For the CDR3, the DNA is TGTGCCACCCACCCCATTGGGGGGGCGATGGCCGGGGAGCTGTTTTTT.

This clone was detected once. The chain is built from TRBV27 and TRBJ1-2; 7 bases match TRBD1. The CDR3 is 14 amino acids. J lost 8 bases, V lost 5 bases, and 11 bases had no gene match. Germline assignment: CDR1 MNHEY and CDR2 SMNVEV (reference sequence). CDR3 loop: CASSPTRQGFGYTF. CDR3 sequence (DNA): TGTGCCAGCAGTCCTACCCGACAGGGTTTCGGCTACACCTTC.